A selection of T cell receptor beta chains follows, all from one sample in a study of CD8 T cells in Susac syndrome. TCRdb redid the calling of the immunoSEQ multiplex PCR reads with MiXCR, one entry per CDR3 protein. Of some 52,000 distinct CDR3 sequences in the sample, 93% were seen once. The sequencing sample was made of CD8+ T cells from PBMCs. These receptors originate from a human donor with multiple sclerosis. CDR3s include the opening cysteine and the closing phenylalanine or tryptophan. The D gene is left open where the match is weak. Some rows mark clone size as missing; the rest say once, few, many or name a class of expanded clone.

V gene	D gene	clone size	J gene	CDR3 protein	CDR3 DNA
TRBV11-3	NA	NA	TRBJ2-6	CASTQRGGKTSSGANVLTF	TGTGCCAGCACCCAACGAGGGGGGAAAACCAGCTCTGGGGCCAACGTCCTGACTTTC
TRBV6-5	TRBD2	NA	TRBJ2-5	CASSLLADGETQYF	TGTGCCAGCAGTTTACTAGCGGACGGAGAGACCCAGTACTTC
TRBV14	NA	NA	TRBJ2-6	CASRMTGANVLTF	TGTGCCAGCAGAATGACTGGGGCCAACGTCCTGACTTTC
TRBV5-1	NA	NA	TRBJ1-1	CASKGVTEAFF	TGCGCCAGCAAGGGAGTCACTGAAGCTTTCTTT
TRBV20-1	TRBD1	NA	TRBJ2-7	CSATGAKSYEQYF	TGCAGTGCCACAGGGGCAAAGTCCTACGAGCAGTACTTC
TRBV14	NA	few	TRBJ2-1	CASSPLRGPYNEQFF	TGTGCCAGCAGCCCCCTCCGGGGCCCCTACAATGAGCAGTTCTTC
TRBV10-3	TRBD1	NA	TRBJ2-2	CAIRGTDRGYAGELFF	TGTGCCATCAGGGGTACGGACAGGGGGTACGCCGGGGAGCTGTTTTTT
TRBV27	NA	NA	TRBJ2-1	CASSWGHNNEQFF	TGTGCCAGCAGTTGGGGACACAACAATGAGCAGTTCTTC
TRBV12-3/TRBV12-4	NA	NA	TRBJ1-5	CASSPDNQPQHF	TGTGCCAGCAGCCCTGATAATCAGCCCCAGCATTTT
TRBV3-1	NA	NA	TRBJ1-5	CASSQDHEWVGQPQHF	TGTGCCAGCAGCCAAGATCATGAGTGGGTTGGTCAGCCCCAGCATTTT
TRBV30	NA	NA	TRBJ2-7	CAWTGSGPYEQYF	TGTGCCTGGACAGGTTCCGGGCCCTACGAGCAGTACTTC
TRBV4-2	TRBD2	few	TRBJ2-7	CASSARAAGGPYEQYF	TGTGCCAGCAGCGCCCGGGCGGCGGGGGGTCCCTACGAGCAGTACTTC
TRBV9	NA	NA	TRBJ2-2	CASSPGQKNTGELFF	TGTGCCAGCAGCCCTGGACAGAAGAACACCGGGGAGCTGTTTTTT
TRBV4-1	NA	few	TRBJ2-1	CASSQEGNEQFF	TGCGCCAGCAGCCAAGAAGGAAATGAGCAGTTCTTC
TRBV20-1	NA	NA	TRBJ2-3	CSARTDTQYF	TGCAGTGCTAGAACAGATACGCAGTATTTT
TRBV4-1	TRBD1	NA	TRBJ1-2	CASSHDGTVSYGYTF	TGCGCCAGCAGCCATGACGGGACAGTCTCCTATGGCTACACCTTC
TRBV9	TRBD2	NA	TRBJ2-1	CASSSGGAASYNEQFF	TGTGCCAGCAGCAGCGGGGGGGCCGCTTCCTACAATGAGCAGTTCTTC
TRBV5-1	TRBD2	NA	TRBJ2-1	CASRQSSTSGHNEQFF	TGCGCCAGCAGGCAGTCGTCGACTAGCGGGCACAATGAGCAGTTCTTC
TRBV29-1	TRBD1	NA	TRBJ2-1	CTILGTGGFGEQFF	TGCACGATCCTGGGGACAGGGGGCTTTGGTGAGCAGTTCTTC
TRBV7-9	TRBD2	NA	TRBJ2-5	CASSFPGGETQYF	TGTGCCAGCAGCTTCCCGGGGGGAGAGACCCAGTACTTC
TRBV20-1	NA	once	TRBJ1-1	CSARDRITGMNTEAFF	TGCAGTGCTAGAGATCGTATCACAGGGATGAACACTGAAGCTTTCTTT
TRBV6-5	TRBD1	NA	TRBJ2-6	CASSSPGQVYSGANVLTF	TGTGCCAGCAGTTCACCGGGACAGGTGTACTCTGGGGCCAACGTCCTGACTTTC
TRBV6-2/TRBV6-3	NA	NA	TRBJ1-5	CASSYLGGSNQPQHF	TGTGCCAGCAGTTACTTGGGAGGGAGCAATCAGCCCCAGCATTTT
TRBV7-9	TRBD2	NA	TRBJ2-1	CASSESTSGLSQGNEQFF	TGTGCCAGCAGCGAATCTACTAGCGGGCTAAGCCAAGGGAATGAGCAGTTCTTC
TRBV11-2	NA	NA	TRBJ2-5	CASNPFPQGQETQYF	TGTGCCAGCAACCCCTTCCCCCAGGGACAAGAGACCCAGTACTTC